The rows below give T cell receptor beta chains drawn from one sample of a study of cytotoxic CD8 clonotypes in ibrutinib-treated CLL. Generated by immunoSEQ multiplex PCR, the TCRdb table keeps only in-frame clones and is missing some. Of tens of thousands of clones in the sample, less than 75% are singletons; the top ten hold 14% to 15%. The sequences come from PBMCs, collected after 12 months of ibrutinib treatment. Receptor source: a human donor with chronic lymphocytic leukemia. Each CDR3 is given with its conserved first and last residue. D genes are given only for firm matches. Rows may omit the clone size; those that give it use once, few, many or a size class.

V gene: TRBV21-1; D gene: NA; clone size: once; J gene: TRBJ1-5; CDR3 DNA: TGTGCCAGCAGCAACACCAATAGCAATCAGCCCCAGCATTTT; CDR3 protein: CASSNTNSNQPQHF
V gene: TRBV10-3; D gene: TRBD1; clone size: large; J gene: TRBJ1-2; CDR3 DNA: TGTGCCATCAGGGTAACCGGGACAGGGGGTAACGGCTACACCTTC; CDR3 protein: CAIRVTGTGGNGYTF
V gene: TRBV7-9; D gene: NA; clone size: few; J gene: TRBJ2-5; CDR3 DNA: TGTGCCAGCAGCTTAGTCCAAGAGACCCAGTACTTC; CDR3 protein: CASSLVQETQYF
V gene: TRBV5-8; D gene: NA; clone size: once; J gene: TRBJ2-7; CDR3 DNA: TGTGCCAGCAGCTTGGGGGTTTCTTACGAGCAGTACTTC; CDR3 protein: CASSLGVSYEQYF
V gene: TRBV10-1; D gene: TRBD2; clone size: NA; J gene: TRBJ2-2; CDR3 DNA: TGCGCCAGCAGCCTATCTAGCGGACCGAACACCGGGGAGCTGTTTTTT; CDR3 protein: CASSLSSGPNTGELFF
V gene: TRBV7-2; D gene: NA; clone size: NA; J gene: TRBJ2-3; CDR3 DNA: TGTGCCAGCAGCTTAAAGGGCGATACGCAGTATTTT; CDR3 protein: CASSLKGDTQYF
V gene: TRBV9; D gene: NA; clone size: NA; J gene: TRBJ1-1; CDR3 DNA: TGTGCCAGCAGCGCACAGATGAACACTGAAGCTTTCTTT; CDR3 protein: CASSAQMNTEAFF
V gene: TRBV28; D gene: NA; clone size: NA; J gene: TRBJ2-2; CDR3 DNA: TGTGCCAGCAGTCTCCAAACCGGGGAGCTGTTTTTT; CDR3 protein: CASSLQTGELFF
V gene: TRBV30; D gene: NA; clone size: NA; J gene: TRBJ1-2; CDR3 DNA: TGTGCCTGGAGTGGCAACTATGGCTACACCTTC; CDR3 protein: CAWSGNYGYTF
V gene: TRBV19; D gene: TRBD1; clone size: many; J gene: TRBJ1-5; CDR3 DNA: TGTGCCAGTAGGGAGACAGGGAAGGGCAATCAGCCCCAGCATTTT; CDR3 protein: CASRETGKGNQPQHF
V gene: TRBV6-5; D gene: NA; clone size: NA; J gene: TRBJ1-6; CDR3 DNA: TGTGCCAGCAGTTACTCGAGTGGCGCCGGGGTTTCACCCCTCCACTTT; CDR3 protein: CASSYSSGAGVSPLHF
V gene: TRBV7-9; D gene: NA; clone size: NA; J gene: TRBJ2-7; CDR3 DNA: TGTGCCAGCAGCTTAGACCTGAGCTCCTACGAGCAGTACTTC; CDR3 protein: CASSLDLSSYEQYF
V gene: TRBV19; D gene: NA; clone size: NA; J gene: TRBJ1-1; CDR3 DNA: TGTGCCAGTAGTATGGTCGGGAATCTGAACACTGAAGCTTTCTTT; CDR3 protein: CASSMVGNLNTEAFF
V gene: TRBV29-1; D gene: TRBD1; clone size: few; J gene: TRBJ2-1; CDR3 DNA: TGCAGCGTCCCAGACAGGGCCGGCCGTAAGCAGTTCTTC; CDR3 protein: CSVPDRAGRKQFF
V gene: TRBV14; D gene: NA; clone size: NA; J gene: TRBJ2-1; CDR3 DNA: TGTGCCAGCAGCGAACCTTCGACTGTAGCCTACAATGAGCAGTTCTTC; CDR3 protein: CASSEPSTVAYNEQFF
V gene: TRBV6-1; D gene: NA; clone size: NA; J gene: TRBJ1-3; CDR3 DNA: TGTGCCAGCAGTGACAGACAGATGAGGGACACCATATATTTT; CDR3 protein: CASSDRQMRDTIYF
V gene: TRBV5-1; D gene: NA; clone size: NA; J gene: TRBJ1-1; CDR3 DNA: TGCGCCAGCAGCTTGGGACAGCCGAACACTGAAGCTTTCTTT; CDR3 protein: CASSLGQPNTEAFF
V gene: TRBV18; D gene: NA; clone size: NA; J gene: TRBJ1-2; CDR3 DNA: TGTGCCAGCTCACCTTTCAGGGAGGGCTATGGCTACACCTTC; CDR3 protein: CASSPFREGYGYTF
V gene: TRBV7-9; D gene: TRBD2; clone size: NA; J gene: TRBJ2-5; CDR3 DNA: TGTGCCAGCAGCTTAGTCAAGACTAGCGGGAGAGAAGAGACCCAGTACTTC; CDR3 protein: CASSLVKTSGREETQYF
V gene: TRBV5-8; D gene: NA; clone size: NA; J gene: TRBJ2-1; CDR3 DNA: TGTGCCAGCAGCCGGGACATGAGTTTCAATGAGCAGTTCTTC; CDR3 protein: CASSRDMSFNEQFF
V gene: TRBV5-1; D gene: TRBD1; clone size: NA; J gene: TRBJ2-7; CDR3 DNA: TGCGCCAGCAGCCAACTGACAGGGAACTACGAGCAGTACTTC; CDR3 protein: CASSQLTGNYEQYF
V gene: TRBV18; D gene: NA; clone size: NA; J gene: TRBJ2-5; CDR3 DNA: TGTGCCAGCTCACCAGAGCTGGGAAAGGGGAGCGTAGAGACCCAGTACTTC; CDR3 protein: CASSPELGKGSVETQYF
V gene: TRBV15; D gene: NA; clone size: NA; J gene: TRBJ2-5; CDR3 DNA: TGTGCCACCAGCAGAGGCTACAGGGAGCAAGAGACCCAGTACTTC; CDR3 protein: CATSRGYREQETQYF
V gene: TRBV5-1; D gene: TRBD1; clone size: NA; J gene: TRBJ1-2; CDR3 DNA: TGCGCCAGCAACGCCGGGACAGGGAGAAATGGCTACACCTTC; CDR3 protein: CASNAGTGRNGYTF
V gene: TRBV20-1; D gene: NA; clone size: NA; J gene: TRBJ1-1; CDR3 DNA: TGCAGTGCTAGTCTCTCCATGAAGGCTTTCTTT; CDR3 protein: CSASLSMKAFF
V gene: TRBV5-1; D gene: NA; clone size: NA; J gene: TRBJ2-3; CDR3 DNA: TGCGCCAGCGGGAGGTCGTCGAGCACAGATACGCAGTATTTT; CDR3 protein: CASGRSSSTDTQYF
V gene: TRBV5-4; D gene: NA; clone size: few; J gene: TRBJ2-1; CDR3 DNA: TGTGCCAGCAGCTTCGGACTATCTAATGAGCAGTTCTTC; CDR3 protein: CASSFGLSNEQFF
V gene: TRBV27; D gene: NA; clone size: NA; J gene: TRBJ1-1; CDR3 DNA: TGTGCCAGCAGTTTTGGGGGAGGTTCCACTGAAGCTTTCTTT; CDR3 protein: CASSFGGGSTEAFF
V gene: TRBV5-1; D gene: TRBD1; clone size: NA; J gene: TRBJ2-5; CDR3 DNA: TGCGCCAGCAGACGGGGGACAGGGGCAGAGACCCAGTACTTC; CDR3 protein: CASRRGTGAETQYF
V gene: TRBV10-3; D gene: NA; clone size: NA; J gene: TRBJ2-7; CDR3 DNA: TGTGCCATCAGTTCCGGGAGTTACTACGAGCAGTACTTC; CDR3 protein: CAISSGSYYEQYF
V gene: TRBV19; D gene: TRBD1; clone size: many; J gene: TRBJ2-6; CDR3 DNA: TGTGCCAGTAGTAGGGGACAGGCCTCTGGGGCCAACGTCCTGACTTTC; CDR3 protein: CASSRGQASGANVLTF
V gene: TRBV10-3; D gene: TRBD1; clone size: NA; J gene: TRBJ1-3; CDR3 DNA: TGTGCCATCAGAGACAGGGCAGCTCTAAACACCATATATTTT; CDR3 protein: CAIRDRAALNTIYF